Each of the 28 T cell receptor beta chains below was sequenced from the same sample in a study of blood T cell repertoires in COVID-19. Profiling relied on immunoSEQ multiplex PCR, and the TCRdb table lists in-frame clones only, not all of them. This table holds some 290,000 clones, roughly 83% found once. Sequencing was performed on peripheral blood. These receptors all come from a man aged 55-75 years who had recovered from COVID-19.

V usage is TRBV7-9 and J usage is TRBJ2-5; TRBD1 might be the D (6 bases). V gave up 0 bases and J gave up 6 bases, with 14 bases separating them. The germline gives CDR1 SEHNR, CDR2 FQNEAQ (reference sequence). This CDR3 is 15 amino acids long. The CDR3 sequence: CASSLAGGRRKTQYF. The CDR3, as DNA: TGTGCCAGCAGCTTAGCAGGGGGACGGAGGAAGACCCAGTACTTC.

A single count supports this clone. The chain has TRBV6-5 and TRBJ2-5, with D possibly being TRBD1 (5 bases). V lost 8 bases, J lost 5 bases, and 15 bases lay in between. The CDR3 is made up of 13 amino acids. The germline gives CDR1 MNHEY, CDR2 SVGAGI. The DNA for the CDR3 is TGTGCCAGCCCCAAGGGGTTAGGCGAGACCCAGTACTTC. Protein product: CASPKGLGETQYF.

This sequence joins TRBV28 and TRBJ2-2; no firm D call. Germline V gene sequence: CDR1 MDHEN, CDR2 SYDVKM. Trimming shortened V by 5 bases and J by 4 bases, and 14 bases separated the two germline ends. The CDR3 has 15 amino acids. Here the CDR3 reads CASSPLLSGTGELFF. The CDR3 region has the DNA TGTGCCAGCAGTCCTCTACTCTCGGGCACCGGGGAGCTGTTTTTT.

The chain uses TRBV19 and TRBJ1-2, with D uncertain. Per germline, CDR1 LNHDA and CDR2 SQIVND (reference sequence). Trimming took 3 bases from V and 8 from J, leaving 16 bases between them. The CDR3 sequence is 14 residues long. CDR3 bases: TGTGCCAGTAGTATCTTGTGGCCCAGTGCCGGCTACACCTTC. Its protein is CASSILWPSAGYTF.

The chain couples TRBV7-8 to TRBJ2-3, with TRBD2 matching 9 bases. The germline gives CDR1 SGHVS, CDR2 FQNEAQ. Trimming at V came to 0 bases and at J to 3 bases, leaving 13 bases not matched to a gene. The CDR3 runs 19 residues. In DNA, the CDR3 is TGTGCCAGCAGCTTAGCACTGGTCCCTAGCGGGATAAGTACAGATACGCAGTATTTT. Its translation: CASSLALVPSGISTDTQYF.

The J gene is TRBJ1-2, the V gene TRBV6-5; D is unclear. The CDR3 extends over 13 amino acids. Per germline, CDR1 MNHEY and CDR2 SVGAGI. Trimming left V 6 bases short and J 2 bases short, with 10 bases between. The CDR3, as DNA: TGTGCCAGCAGCTGGGAGGCGAACTATGGCTACACCTTC. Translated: CASSWEANYGYTF.

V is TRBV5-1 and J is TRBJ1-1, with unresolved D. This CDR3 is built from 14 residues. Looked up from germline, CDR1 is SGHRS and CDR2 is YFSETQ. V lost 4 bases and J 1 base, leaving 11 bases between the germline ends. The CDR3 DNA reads TGCGCCAGCAGCCAAAACAGCGGGAACACTGAAGCTTTCTTT. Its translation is CASSQNSGNTEAFF.

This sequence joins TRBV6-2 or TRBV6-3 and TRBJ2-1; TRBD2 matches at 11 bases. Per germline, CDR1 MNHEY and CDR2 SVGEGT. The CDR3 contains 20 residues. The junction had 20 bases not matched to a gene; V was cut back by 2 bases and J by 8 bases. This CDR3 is CASSYIPLPMTSGVGYEQFF. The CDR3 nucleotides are TGTGCCAGCAGTTACATCCCTCTCCCGATGACTAGCGGGGTCGGATATGAGCAGTTCTTC.

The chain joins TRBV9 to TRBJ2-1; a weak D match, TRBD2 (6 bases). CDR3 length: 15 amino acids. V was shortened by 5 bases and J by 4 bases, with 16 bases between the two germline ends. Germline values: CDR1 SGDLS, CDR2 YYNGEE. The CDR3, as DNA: TGTGCCAGCAGGGTCCCGAGCGGGTCTTACAATGAGCAGTTCTTC. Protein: CASRVPSGSYNEQFF.

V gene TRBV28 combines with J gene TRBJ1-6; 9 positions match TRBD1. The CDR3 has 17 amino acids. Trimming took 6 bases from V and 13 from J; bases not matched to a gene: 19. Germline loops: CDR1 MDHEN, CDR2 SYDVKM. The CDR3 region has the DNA TGTGCCAGCAGGTCCACAGGGGCTACAGGGGGCTCGGGGCCCCTCCACTTT. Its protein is CASRSTGATGGSGPLHF.

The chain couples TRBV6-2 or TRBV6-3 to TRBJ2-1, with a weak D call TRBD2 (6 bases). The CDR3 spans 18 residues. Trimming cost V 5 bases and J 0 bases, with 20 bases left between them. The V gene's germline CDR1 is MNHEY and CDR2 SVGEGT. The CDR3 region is CASSDPRRAGSSYNEQFF. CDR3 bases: TGTGCCAGCAGTGACCCCCGGAGGGCGGGTAGCTCCTACAATGAGCAGTTCTTC.

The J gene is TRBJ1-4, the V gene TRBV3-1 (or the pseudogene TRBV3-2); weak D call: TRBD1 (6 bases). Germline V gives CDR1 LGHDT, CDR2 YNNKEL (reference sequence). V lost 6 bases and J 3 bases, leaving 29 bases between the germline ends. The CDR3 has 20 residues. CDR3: CASSTWPGGQILVANEKLFF. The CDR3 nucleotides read TGTGCCAGCAGTACTTGGCCGGGGGGACAAATCTTGGTGGCTAATGAAAAACTGTTTTTT.

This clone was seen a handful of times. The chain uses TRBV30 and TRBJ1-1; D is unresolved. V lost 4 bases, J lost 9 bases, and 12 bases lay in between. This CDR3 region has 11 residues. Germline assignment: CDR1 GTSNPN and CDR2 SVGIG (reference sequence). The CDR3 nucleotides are TGTGCCTGGAATCAGATCCAAAAAGCTTTCTTT. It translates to CAWNQIQKAFF. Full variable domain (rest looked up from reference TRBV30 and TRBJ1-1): SQTIHQWPATLVQPVGSPLSLECTVEGTSNPNLYWYRQAAGRGLQLLFYSVGIGQISSEVPQNLSASRPQDRQFILSSKKLLLSDSGFYLCAWNQIQKAFFGQGTRLTVV.

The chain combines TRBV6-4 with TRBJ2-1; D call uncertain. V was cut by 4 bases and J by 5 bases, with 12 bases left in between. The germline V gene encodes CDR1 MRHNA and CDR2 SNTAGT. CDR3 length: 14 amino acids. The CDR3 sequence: CASSAGQANNEQFF. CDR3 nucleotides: TGTGCCAGCAGTGCGGGTCAAGCCAACAATGAGCAGTTCTTC.

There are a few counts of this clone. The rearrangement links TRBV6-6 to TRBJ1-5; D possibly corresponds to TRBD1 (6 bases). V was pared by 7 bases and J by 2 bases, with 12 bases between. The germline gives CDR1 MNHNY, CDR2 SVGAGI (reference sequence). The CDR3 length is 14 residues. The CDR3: CASNSPGGNQPQHF. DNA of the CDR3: TGTGCCAGCAATTCTCCAGGGGGCAATCAGCCCCAGCATTTT.

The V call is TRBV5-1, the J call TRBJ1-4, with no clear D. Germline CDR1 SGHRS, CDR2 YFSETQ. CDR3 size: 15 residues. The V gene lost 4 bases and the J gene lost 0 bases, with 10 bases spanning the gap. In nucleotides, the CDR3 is TGCGCCAGCAGCCCCCTCGGAGCAACTAATGAAAAACTGTTTTTT. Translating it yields CASSPLGATNEKLFF.

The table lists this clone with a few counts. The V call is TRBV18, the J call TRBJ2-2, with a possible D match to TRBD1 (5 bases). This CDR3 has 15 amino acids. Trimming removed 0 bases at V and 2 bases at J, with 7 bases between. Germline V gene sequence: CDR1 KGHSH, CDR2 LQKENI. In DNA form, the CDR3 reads TGTGCCAGCTCACCACCAGGGGCCAACACCGGGGAGCTGTTTTTT. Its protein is CASSPPGANTGELFF.

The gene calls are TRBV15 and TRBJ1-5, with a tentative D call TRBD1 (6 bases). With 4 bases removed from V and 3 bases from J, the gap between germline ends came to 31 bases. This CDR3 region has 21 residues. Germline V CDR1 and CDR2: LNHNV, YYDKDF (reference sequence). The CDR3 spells CATSTPIPVPGQLNSNQPQHF. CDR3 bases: TGTGCCACCAGCACCCCTATCCCCGTCCCTGGACAGCTAAATTCCAATCAGCCCCAGCATTTT.

The CDR3 DNA follows: TGTGCCAGCAGAGGGAGCTCTGGAAACACCATATATTTT. Amino acid sequence: CASRGSSGNTIYF. The chain carries TRBV27 and TRBJ1-3; D not resolved. From germline, CDR1 is MNHEY and CDR2 SMNVEV (reference sequence). The CDR3 is made up of 13 amino acids. The germline V and J ends were trimmed by 6 bases and 0 bases, with 6 bases remaining between them.

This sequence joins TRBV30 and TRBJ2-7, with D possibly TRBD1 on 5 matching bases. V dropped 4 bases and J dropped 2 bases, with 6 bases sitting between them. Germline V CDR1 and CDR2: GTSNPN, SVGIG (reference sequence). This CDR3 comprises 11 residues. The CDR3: CAWTDTYEQYF. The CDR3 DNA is TGTGCCTGGACGGACACCTACGAGCAGTACTTC.

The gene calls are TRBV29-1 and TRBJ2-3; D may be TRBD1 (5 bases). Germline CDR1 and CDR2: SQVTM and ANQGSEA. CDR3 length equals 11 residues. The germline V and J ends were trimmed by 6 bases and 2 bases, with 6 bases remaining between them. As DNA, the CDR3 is TGCAGCGTACAGGTCACAGATACGCAGTATTTT. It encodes CSVQVTDTQYF.

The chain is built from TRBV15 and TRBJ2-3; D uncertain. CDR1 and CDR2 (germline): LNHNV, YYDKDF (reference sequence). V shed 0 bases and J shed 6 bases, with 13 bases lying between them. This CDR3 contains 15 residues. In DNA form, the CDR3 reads TGTGCCACCAGCAGAGATACTCCACGTCTTGATACGCAGTATTTT. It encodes CATSRDTPRLDTQYF.

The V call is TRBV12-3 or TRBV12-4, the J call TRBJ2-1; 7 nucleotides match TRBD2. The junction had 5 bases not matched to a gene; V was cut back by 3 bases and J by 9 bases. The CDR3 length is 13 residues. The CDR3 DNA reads TGTGCCAGCAGTTTGAGGCGGGAGAGTGAGCAGTTCTTC. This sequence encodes CASSLRRESEQFF.

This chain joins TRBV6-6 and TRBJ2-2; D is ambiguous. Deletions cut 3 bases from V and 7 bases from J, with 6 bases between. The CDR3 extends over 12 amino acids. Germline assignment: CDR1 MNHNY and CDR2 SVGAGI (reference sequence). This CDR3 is CASSYSGGELFF. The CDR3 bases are TGTGCCAGCAGTTATTCGGGCGGGGAGCTGTTTTTT.

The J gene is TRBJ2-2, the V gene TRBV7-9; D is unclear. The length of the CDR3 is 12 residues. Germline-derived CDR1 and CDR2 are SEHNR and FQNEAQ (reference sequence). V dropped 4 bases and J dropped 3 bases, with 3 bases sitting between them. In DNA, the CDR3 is TGTGCCAGCAGCTCTGACACCGGGGAGCTGTTTTTT. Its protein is CASSSDTGELFF.

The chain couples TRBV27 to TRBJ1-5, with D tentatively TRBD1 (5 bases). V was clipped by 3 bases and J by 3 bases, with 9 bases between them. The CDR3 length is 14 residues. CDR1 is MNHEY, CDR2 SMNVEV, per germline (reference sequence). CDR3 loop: CASSFRGDNQPQHF. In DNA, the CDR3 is TGTGCCAGCAGTTTTAGGGGCGACAATCAGCCCCAGCATTTT.

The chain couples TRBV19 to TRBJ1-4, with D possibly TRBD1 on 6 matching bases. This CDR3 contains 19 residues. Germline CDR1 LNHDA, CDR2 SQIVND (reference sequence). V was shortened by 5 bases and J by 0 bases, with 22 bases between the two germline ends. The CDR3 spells CASSLQIVQGTATNEKLFF. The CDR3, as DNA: TGTGCCAGTAGTCTTCAGATCGTTCAGGGGACCGCAACTAATGAAAAACTGTTTTTT.

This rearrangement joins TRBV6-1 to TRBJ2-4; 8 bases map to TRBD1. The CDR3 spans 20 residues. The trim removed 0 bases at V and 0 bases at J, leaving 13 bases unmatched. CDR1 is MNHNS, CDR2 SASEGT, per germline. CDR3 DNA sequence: TGTGCCAGCAGTGAAGCGGGTTGGGCAACAGGGGGACAAGCCAAAAACATTCAGTACTTC. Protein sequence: CASSEAGWATGGQAKNIQYF.